The 30 T cell receptor beta chains in this list originate from one sample, sequenced in a study of blood T cell repertoires in COVID-19 (TCRdb year 2020). The method was the immunoSEQ multiplex PCR assay. Imported from immuneACCESS, the table was reduced by TCRdb to in-frame sequences with V and J called. These copies leave out some clones; in studies compared against another copy, an unresolved V gene accounts for under half, and the cause of the remainder is not known. Present in this sample are some 330,000 clones, about 89% of which were seen just once. The ten largest account for roughly 2% of the sample. The sequenced sample was PBMCs or T cells enriched from blood (not recorded which). These TCRs come from a man aged 35 to 55 in a cohort exposed to, infected with or recovered from COVID-19 (not recorded which).

The chain is built from TRBV7-2 and TRBJ2-7; D unclear. This CDR3 is built from 14 residues. Germline V gene sequence: CDR1 SGHTA, CDR2 FQGNSA. The germline V and J ends were trimmed by 1 base and 2 bases, with 9 bases remaining between them. CDR3 loop: CASSLDRNTYEQYF. In DNA, the CDR3 is TGTGCCAGCAGCTTAGACCGAAACACCTACGAGCAGTACTTC.

This rearrangement joins TRBV19 to TRBJ1-2; a weak D match, TRBD1 (6 bases). The CDR3 spans 16 residues. Trimming removed 4 bases from V and 0 bases from J, with 15 bases in between. Germline V lookup: CDR1 LNHDA, CDR2 SQIVND (reference sequence). CDR3 coding DNA: TGTGCCAGTAGTAGGAAGCCACAGGGAGCTAACTATGGCTACACCTTC. Translating gives CASSRKPQGANYGYTF.

The chain combines TRBV28 with TRBJ1-4; 7 bases line up with TRBD1. The CDR3 extends over 16 amino acids. Germline CDR1 MDHEN, CDR2 SYDVKM. Trimming at V came to 5 bases and at J to 0 bases, leaving 6 bases not matched to a gene. As DNA, the CDR3 is TGTGCCAGCAGTCTCGTGGGACAGACAACTAATGAAAAACTGTTTTTT. It is translated as CASSLVGQTTNEKLFF.

The chain has TRBV25-1 and TRBJ2-7; perhaps TRBD1 as D (6 bases). This CDR3 spans 15 amino acids. The V gene's germline CDR1 is MGHDK and CDR2 SYGVNS. Trimming pared 1 base from V and 3 bases from J, leaving 13 bases between. The CDR3 loop is CASSESRTVGYEQYF. For the CDR3, the DNA is TGTGCCAGCAGTGAATCGCGGACAGTTGGCTACGAGCAGTACTTC.

This clone was seen only a few times. The rearrangement uses TRBV29-1 and TRBJ2-6, with D maybe TRBD1 (6 bases). The V end was cut by 6 bases, the J end by 0 bases, with 9 bases between. The germline V gene encodes CDR1 SQVTM and CDR2 ANQGSEA. The CDR3 spans 14 residues. CDR3 DNA sequence: TGCAGCGTCACAGGGCTCTCTGGGGCCAACGTCCTGACTTTC. Residues: CSVTGLSGANVLTF.

As for this clone: The same CDR3 is also encoded by other DNA sequences in this sample. J is TRBJ2-5 and V is TRBV3-1 (or the pseudogene TRBV3-2), with D possibly TRBD2 on 6 matching bases. V lost 0 bases, J lost 2 bases, and 7 bases lay in between. Germline loops: CDR1 LGHDT, CDR2 YNNKEL (reference sequence). The CDR3 has 14 amino acids. The CDR3 sequence: CASSQDLAQETQYF. The CDR3, as DNA: TGTGCCAGCAGCCAAGACCTAGCGCAAGAGACCCAGTACTTC.

V gene TRBV30 combines with J gene TRBJ1-6, with 8 nucleotides matching TRBD1. Germline CDR1 reads GTSNPN; CDR2 reads SVGIG (reference sequence). The CDR3 sequence is 15 residues long. The V and J ends lost 1 base and 5 bases, in that order; junction bases with no gene match: 4. DNA for the CDR3: TGTGCCTGGAGTGATGGACAGGGCGATAATTCACCCCTCCACTTT. Encoded protein: CAWSDGQGDNSPLHF.

CDR3: CASMGHLNTEAFF. The DNA of the CDR3 is TGTGCCAGCATGGGCCACCTGAACACTGAAGCTTTCTTT. This sequence joins TRBV28 and TRBJ1-1; no clear D. Germline V gene data show CDR1 as MDHEN and CDR2 as SYDVKM. There are 13 residues in the CDR3. V was clipped by 7 bases and J by 0 bases, with 9 bases between them.

The chain links TRBV30 to TRBJ2-7; 7 nucleotides line up with TRBD1. The CDR3 length is 13 residues. The germline V gene has CDR1 GTSNPN and CDR2 SVGIG (reference sequence). V was clipped by 2 bases and J by 6 bases; unmatched bases: 7. CDR3 sequence reads: CAWSNDRVGEQYF. The CDR3, as DNA: TGTGCCTGGAGTAACGACAGGGTTGGCGAGCAGTACTTC.

A single count supports this clone. The chain uses TRBV28 and TRBJ1-4; D unresolved. The CDR3 has 11 amino acids. Looked up from germline, CDR1 is MDHEN and CDR2 is SYDVKM. The V gene lost 3 bases and the J gene lost 8 bases, with 4 bases spanning the gap. In nucleotides, the CDR3 is TGTGCCAGCAGTTTCAGGGAAAAACTGTTTTTT. Residues: CASSFREKLFF.

V is TRBV28 and J is TRBJ1-1; D not certain. Germline lookup yields CDR1 MDHEN and CDR2 SYDVKM. The CDR3 is 12 amino acids. Between the trimmed V and J ends, which lost 3 bases and 6 bases, there was a span of 8 bases. The DNA of the CDR3 is TGTGCCAGCAGTTTCCTCGGGGCTGAAGCTTTCTTT. Amino acid sequence: CASSFLGAEAFF.

V is TRBV5-4 and J is TRBJ2-7; tentatively, D is TRBD2 (5 bases). V lost 4 bases and J 0 bases, leaving 11 bases between the germline ends. The CDR3 consists of 14 residues. Per the germline V gene, CDR1 is SGHNT and CDR2 is YYREEE (reference sequence). CDR3 loop: CASSGGLDSYEQYF. Here the CDR3 DNA reads TGTGCCAGCAGCGGCGGGCTGGACTCCTACGAGCAGTACTTC.

The J gene is TRBJ1-3, the V gene TRBV4-2; the D gene is possibly TRBD1 (6 bases). The germline gives CDR1 LGHNA, CDR2 YNFKEQ. The CDR3 totals 15 residues. With 1 base removed from V and 0 bases from J, the gap between germline ends came to 7 bases. CDR3 DNA: TGTGCCAGCAGCCAAGTAGGGGGCTCTGGAAACACCATATATTTT. Its protein product is CASSQVGGSGNTIYF.

The V and J genes are TRBV10-3 and TRBJ2-2, with 8 bases that match TRBD1. With V trimmed by 9 bases and J by 6 bases, 9 bases remained unmatched. Germline CDR1 reads ENHRY; CDR2 reads SYGVKD. The CDR3 contains 14 residues. The CDR3 DNA reads as TGTGCCATTACCCAAGGACAGGGTCCCGGGGAGCTGTTTTTT. Amino acid sequence: CAITQGQGPGELFF.

The rearrangement links TRBV6-5 to TRBJ2-7, with D perhaps matching TRBD1 (6 bases). Germline CDR1 is MNHEY and CDR2 is SVGAGI. V lost 0 bases and J 3 bases, leaving 12 bases between the germline ends. The CDR3 is 15 residues long. The CDR3 DNA reads TGTGCCAGCAGTTACTCGATGGGGGACAACTACGAGCAGTACTTC. This sequence encodes CASSYSMGDNYEQYF.

The chain carries TRBV30 and TRBJ1-5; D ambiguous. Per the germline V gene, CDR1 is GTSNPN and CDR2 is SVGIG (reference sequence). This CDR3 contains 13 residues. Trimming cost V 0 bases and J 3 bases, with 6 bases left between them. CDR3 protein: CAWSVHDNQPQHF. The CDR3 bases are TGTGCCTGGAGTGTACATGACAATCAGCCCCAGCATTTT. Supplemented by reference TRBV30 and TRBJ1-5, the full variable domain reads SQTIHQWPATLVQPVGSPLSLECTVEGTSNPNLYWYRQAAGRGLQLLFYSVGIGQISSEVPQNLSASRPQDRQFILSSKKLLLSDSGFYLCAWSVHDNQPQHFGDGTRLSIL.

The chain has TRBV30 and TRBJ2-3; D is possibly TRBD2 (5 bases). Germline-derived CDR1 and CDR2 are GTSNPN and SVGIG (reference sequence). This CDR3 has 14 amino acids. V dropped 2 bases and J dropped 0 bases, with 9 bases sitting between them. The CDR3 nucleotides read TGTGCCTGGAGTAGCGGTCCTAGCACAGATACGCAGTATTTT. Translating gives CAWSSGPSTDTQYF.

This chain connects TRBV7-2 to TRBJ2-1, with 15 bases matching TRBD2. Germline trimming cut 5 bases from V and 4 bases from J; bases unmatched to any gene: 6. CDR1 SGHTA and CDR2 FQGNSA come from the germline V gene. This CDR3 has 17 amino acids. The chain's CDR3 is CASSPPGLAGGYNEQFF. The CDR3 bases are TGTGCCAGCAGCCCGCCGGGACTAGCGGGAGGTTACAATGAGCAGTTCTTC.

The CDR3, as DNA: TGTGCCACTAGACAGGCTTTTAATGAAAAACTGTTTTTT. It specifies CATRQAFNEKLFF. This chain joins TRBV28 and TRBJ1-4, with TRBD1 as a possible D gene (6 bases). The CDR3 is 13 amino acids. V was trimmed by 10 bases and J by 4 bases, leaving 13 bases between them. Germline CDR1 MDHEN, CDR2 SYDVKM.

This rearrangement joins TRBV25-1 to TRBJ2-7; D gene ambiguous. This CDR3 contains 11 residues. The V end lost 5 bases, the J end lost 4 bases, and 6 bases lay between the germline ends. Looked up from germline, CDR1 is MGHDK and CDR2 is SYGVNS. CDR3: CASSLVYEQYF. Here the CDR3 DNA reads TGTGCCAGCAGTCTAGTTTACGAGCAGTACTTC.

The chain carries TRBV5-1 and TRBJ1-5; 8 nucleotides line up with TRBD1. J lost 6 bases, V lost 0 bases, and 8 bases had no gene match. The CDR3 totals 16 residues. Germline CDR1 is SGHRS and CDR2 is YFSETQ. The CDR3 spells CASSLEGSGGSQPQHF. CDR3 in DNA: TGCGCCAGCAGCTTGGAGGGGTCAGGGGGCTCTCAGCCCCAGCATTTT.

This rearrangement joins TRBV7-9 to TRBJ1-2; perhaps TRBD1 as D (6 bases). Germline CDR1 is SEHNR and CDR2 is FQNEAQ (reference sequence). This CDR3 spans 14 amino acids. Trimming cost V 5 bases and J 7 bases, with 17 bases left between them. This CDR3 reads CASSPYRDAGGYTF. The CDR3 region has the DNA TGTGCCAGCAGCCCCTACAGGGACGCTGGTGGCTACACCTTC.

This clone was recorded a few times. V is TRBV19 and J is TRBJ1-2; the D gene is possibly TRBD1 (5 bases). V was clipped by 5 bases and J by 5 bases, with 18 bases between them. CDR1 is LNHDA, CDR2 SQIVND, per germline (reference sequence). The length of the CDR3 is 15 residues. This CDR3 is CASSALKGRRYGYTF. The CDR3 nucleotides are TGTGCCAGTAGTGCACTTAAGGGGCGCAGATATGGCTACACCTTC.

This chain connects TRBV5-1 to TRBJ1-1; 7 nucleotides line up with TRBD1. In germline, CDR1 is SGHRS, CDR2 YFSETQ. The ends lost 2 bases at V and 8 bases at J; junction bases unmatched: 9. The CDR3 extends over 14 amino acids. The CDR3 coding sequence is TGCGCCAGCAGCTTACAGGGGATGACCCAAGAAGCTTTCTTT. Translated: CASSLQGMTQEAFF. The full variable domain, with the rest looked up from reference TRBV5-1 and TRBJ1-1, is KAGVTQTPRYLIKTRGQQVTLSCSPISGHRSVSWYQQTPGQGLQFLFEYFSETQRNKGNFPGRFSGRQFSNSRSEMNVSTLELGDSALYLCASSLQGMTQEAFFGQGTRLTVV.

The rearrangement uses TRBV6-1 and TRBJ1-2; 8 nucleotides line up with TRBD1. The germline gives CDR1 MNHNS, CDR2 SASEGT. V shed 2 bases and J 8 bases; nucleotides not matched to a gene: 13. The CDR3 totals 16 residues. The CDR3 reads CASSERGAGGGFGYTF. The CDR3 coding sequence is TGTGCCAGCAGTGAACGGGGCGCAGGGGGCGGTTTCGGCTACACCTTC.

This clone was seen ten or more times. The rearrangement joins TRBV14 to TRBJ1-6; 7 bases align to TRBD1. The length of the CDR3 is 14 residues. Germline lookup yields CDR1 SGHDN and CDR2 FVKESK. The trim removed 4 bases at V and 6 bases at J, leaving 3 bases unmatched. The chain's CDR3 is CASSLGTANSPLHF. The CDR3, as DNA: TGTGCCAGCAGCCTCGGGACAGCTAATTCACCCCTCCACTTT.

The rearrangement links TRBV21-1 to TRBJ2-7; the tabulated D call, TRBD2, remains unverified against the DNA. TRBV21-1 is flagged as a pseudogene. There are 17 residues in the CDR3. The CDR3 nucleotides are TGTGCCAGCAGCAAAGTTCCTAGGCAGCCTGCGTCCTACGAGCAGTACTTC. Residues: CASSKVPRQPASYEQYF.

The chain couples TRBV19 to TRBJ1-6, with D perhaps matching TRBD1 (6 bases). The CDR3 contains 20 residues. Trimming stripped 5 bases from V and 1 base from J, with 24 bases between. Germline lookup yields CDR1 LNHDA and CDR2 SQIVND (reference sequence). CDR3 amino acids: CASSFLQGRGGYSYNSPLHF. CDR3 DNA sequence: TGTGCCAGTAGTTTCCTACAGGGAAGGGGTGGATATTCCTATAATTCACCCCTCCACTTT.

The chain recombines TRBV7-2 with TRBJ2-3, with 7 bases matching TRBD1. The germline CDR1 and CDR2 sequences are SGHTA and FQGNSA. V was pared by 4 bases and J by 1 base, with 5 bases of the junction left unmatched. There are 15 residues in the CDR3. This CDR3 is CASSYTGVGTDTQYF. CDR3 sequence (DNA): TGTGCCAGCAGCTACACAGGGGTTGGCACAGATACGCAGTATTTT. Filled out from reference TRBV7-2 and TRBJ2-3, the complete variable domain reads GAGVSQSPSNKVTEKGKDVELRCDPISGHTALYWYRQSLGQGLEFLIYFQGNSAPDKSGLPSDRFSAERTGGSVSTLTIQRTQQEDSAVYLCASSYTGVGTDTQYFGPGTRLTVL.

The chain uses TRBV18 and TRBJ1-1; TRBD1 aligns across 8 bases. The CDR3 length is 16 residues. Germline trimming cut 3 bases from V and 1 base from J; bases unmatched to any gene: 7. Germline loops: CDR1 KGHSH, CDR2 LQKENI. The CDR3 region has the DNA TGTGCCAGCTCACCTCTTTCAGGACAGGGGAACACTGAAGCTTTCTTT. Protein: CASSPLSGQGNTEAFF.